This T cell receptor beta chain was profiled in a study of T-cell memory formation after mild COVID-19. In TCRdb, the 5' RACE reads were re-called with MiXCR into one record per CDR3 protein. This repertoire shows approximately 260,000 distinct CDR3 sequences, around 15% found once; its top ten account for about a fifth. Germline CDR1 is SGHAT and CDR2 is FQNNGV. V was pared by 3 bases and J by 5 bases, with 6 bases of the junction left unmatched. The CDR3 extends over 15 amino acids. A word on this clonotype: Its antigen is unknown.

Study results and limitations: Within pre-infection memory, some responding clones were found, suggesting cross-reactive memory joined. Those CD4+ clones that contracted were mainly in CM and EM (CD8+ ones in EMRA).

Sequenced input: PBMCs or a T cell subset sorted from them (not recorded which). The rearrangement links TRBV11-2 to TRBJ2-5; 10 bases match TRBD2. This sequence was found in a man aged 18 to 35 who had mild COVID-19 (a few samples of this study predate the infection). Cell type and time point are not known. The CDR3 nucleotides are TGTGCCAGCAGCTTGAGCGGGGGGGCGGTGGAGACCCAGTACTTC. This gives the protein CASSLSGGAVETQYF.